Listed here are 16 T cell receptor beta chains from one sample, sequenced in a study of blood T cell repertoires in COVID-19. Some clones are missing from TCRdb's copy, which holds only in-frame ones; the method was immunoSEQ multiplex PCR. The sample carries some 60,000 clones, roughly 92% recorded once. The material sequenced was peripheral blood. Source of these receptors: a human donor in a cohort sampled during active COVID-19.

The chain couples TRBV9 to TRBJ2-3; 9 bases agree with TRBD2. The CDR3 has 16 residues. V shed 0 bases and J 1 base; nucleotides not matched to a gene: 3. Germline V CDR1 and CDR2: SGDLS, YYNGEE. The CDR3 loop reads CASSVVAGAGTDTQYF. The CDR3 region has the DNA TGTGCCAGCAGCGTAGTAGCGGGGGCTGGCACAGATACGCAGTATTTT.

The CDR3 DNA sequence: TGTGCCAGCAGTCGGGACAGGGTCGTCGGCTACGAGCAGTACTTC. Residues: CASSRDRVVGYEQYF. This chain joins TRBV11-2 and TRBJ2-7; 9 bases are a match to TRBD1. The CDR3 is made up of 15 amino acids. The V segment lost 6 bases and the J segment 3 bases; nucleotides outside the gene matches: 9. Per the germline V gene, CDR1 is SGHAT and CDR2 is FQNNGV.

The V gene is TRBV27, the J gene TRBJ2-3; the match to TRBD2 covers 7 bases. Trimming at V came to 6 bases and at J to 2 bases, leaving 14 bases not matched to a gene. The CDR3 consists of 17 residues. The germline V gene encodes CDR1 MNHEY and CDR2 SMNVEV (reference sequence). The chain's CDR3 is CASRSTGLDGDTDTQYF. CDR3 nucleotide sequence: TGTGCCAGCAGGTCAACCGGACTAGATGGAGACACAGATACGCAGTATTTT.

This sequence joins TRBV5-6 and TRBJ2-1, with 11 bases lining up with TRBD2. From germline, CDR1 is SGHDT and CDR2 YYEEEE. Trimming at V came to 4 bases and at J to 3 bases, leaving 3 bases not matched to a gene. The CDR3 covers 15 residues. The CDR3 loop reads CASSVTSGVYNEQFF. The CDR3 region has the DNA TGTGCCAGCAGCGTGACTAGCGGGGTCTACAATGAGCAGTTCTTC. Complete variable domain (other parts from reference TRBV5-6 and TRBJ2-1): DAGVTQSPTHLIKTRGQQVTLRCSPKSGHDTVSWYQQALGQGPQFIFQYYEEEERQRGNFPDRFSGHQFPNYSSELNVNALLLGDSALYLCASSVTSGVYNEQFFGPGTRLTVL.

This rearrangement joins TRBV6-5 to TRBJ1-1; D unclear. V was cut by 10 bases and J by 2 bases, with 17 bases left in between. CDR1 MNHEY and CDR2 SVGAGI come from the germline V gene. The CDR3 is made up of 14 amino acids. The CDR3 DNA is TGTGCCACCTCCCGGGTTTCGAAAAACACTGAAGCTTTCTTT. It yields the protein CATSRVSKNTEAFF.

The CDR3 DNA sequence: TGCGCCAGCAGCTCAGGCGGGACTGCCGGGGAGCTGTTTTTT. Translated, it gives CASSSGGTAGELFF. This sequence joins TRBV5-1 and TRBJ2-2; TRBD2 is a possible D gene (6 bases). The germline CDR1 and CDR2 sequences are SGHRS and YFSETQ. Trimming left V 3 bases short and J 6 bases short, with 12 bases between. This CDR3 region has 14 residues.

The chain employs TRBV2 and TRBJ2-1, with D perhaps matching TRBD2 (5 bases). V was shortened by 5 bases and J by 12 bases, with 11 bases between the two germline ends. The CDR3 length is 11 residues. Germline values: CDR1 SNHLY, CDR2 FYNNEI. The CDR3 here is CASSYSGGQFF. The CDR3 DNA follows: TGTGCCAGCAGTTATTCCGGAGGGCAGTTCTTC. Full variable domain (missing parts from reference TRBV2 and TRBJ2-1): EPEVTQTPSHQVTQMGQEVILRCVPISNHLYFYWYRQILGQKVEFLVSFYNNEISEKSEIFDDQFSVERPDGSNFTLKIRSTKLEDSAMYFCASSYSGGQFFGPGTRLTVL.

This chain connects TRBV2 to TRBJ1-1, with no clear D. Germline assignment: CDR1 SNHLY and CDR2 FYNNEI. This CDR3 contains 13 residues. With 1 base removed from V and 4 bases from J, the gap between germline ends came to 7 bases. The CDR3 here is CASSEGGGTEAFF. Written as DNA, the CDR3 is TGTGCCAGCAGTGAAGGGGGAGGCACTGAAGCTTTCTTT.

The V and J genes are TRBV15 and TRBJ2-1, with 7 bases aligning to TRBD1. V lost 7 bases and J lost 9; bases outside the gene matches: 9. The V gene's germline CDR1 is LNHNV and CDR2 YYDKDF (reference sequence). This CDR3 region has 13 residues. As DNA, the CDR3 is TGTGCCACCACCCGACAGGGTTTCACTGAGCAGTTCTTC. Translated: CATTRQGFTEQFF. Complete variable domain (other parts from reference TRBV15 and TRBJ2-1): DAMVIQNPRYQVTQFGKPVTLSCSQTLNHNVMYWYQQKSSQAPKLLFHYYDKDFNNEADTPDNFQSRRPNTSFCFLDIRSPGLGDTAMYLCATTRQGFTEQFFGPGTRLTVL.

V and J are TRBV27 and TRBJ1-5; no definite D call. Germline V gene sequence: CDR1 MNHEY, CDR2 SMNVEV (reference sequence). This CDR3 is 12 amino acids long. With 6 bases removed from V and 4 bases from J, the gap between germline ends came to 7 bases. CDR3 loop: CASSPLNQPQHF. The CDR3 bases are TGTGCCAGCAGCCCCCTTAATCAGCCCCAGCATTTT.

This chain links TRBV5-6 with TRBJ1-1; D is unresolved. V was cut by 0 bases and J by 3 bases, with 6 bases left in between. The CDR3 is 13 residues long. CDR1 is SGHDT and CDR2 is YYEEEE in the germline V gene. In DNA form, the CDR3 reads TGTGCCAGCAGCTTGGGGCAGTACACTGAAGCTTTCTTT. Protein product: CASSLGQYTEAFF.

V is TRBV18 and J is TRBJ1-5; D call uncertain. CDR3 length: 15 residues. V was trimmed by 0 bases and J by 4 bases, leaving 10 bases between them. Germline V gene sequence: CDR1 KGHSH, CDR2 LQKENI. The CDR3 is CASSPPRGENQPQHF. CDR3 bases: TGTGCCAGCTCACCACCCCGGGGAGAAAATCAGCCCCAGCATTTT.

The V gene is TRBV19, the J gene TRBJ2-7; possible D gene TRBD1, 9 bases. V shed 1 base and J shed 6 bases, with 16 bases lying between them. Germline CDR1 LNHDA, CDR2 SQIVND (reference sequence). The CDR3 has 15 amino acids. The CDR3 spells CASSIVAGQGSEQYF. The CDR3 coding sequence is TGTGCCAGTAGTATAGTAGCGGGACAGGGAAGCGAGCAGTACTTC.

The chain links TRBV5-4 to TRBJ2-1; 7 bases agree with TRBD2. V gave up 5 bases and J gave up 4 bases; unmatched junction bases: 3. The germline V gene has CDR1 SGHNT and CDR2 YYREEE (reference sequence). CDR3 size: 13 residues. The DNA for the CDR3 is TGTGCCAGCAGAGGGACTAAGTACAATGAGCAGTTCTTC. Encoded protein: CASRGTKYNEQFF.

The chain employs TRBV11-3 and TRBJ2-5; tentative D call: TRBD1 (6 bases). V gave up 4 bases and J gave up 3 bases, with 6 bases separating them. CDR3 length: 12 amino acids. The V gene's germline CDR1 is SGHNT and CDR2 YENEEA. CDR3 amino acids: CASSSGEETQYF. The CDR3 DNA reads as TGTGCCAGCAGCTCAGGGGAAGAGACCCAGTACTTC.

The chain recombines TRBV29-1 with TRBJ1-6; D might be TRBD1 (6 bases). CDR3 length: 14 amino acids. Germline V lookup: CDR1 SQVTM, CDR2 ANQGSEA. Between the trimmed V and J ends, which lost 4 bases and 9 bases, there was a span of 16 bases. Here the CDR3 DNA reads TGCAGCGTTGTTGGGCTGGCGGGGGCTTCACCCCTCCACTTT. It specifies CSVVGLAGASPLHF.